This TCR beta chain originates from a study of low-dose radiotherapy and immunotherapy resistance in tumors. Study at large: On an every-two-weeks schedule, patients received intravenous nivolumab 240 mg, along with ipilimumab 1 mg/kg every six weeks. Patients took oral aspirin 300 mg daily for four cycles from cycle 1 day 1.

CDR3 length: 14 amino acids. With 2 bases removed from V and 3 bases from J, the gap between germline ends came to 11 bases. Germline CDR1 is MNHEY and CDR2 is SVGEGT. Alpha and beta chains were covered, as first-strand cDNA relied on TRAV- and TRBV-specific primers. A constant-region primer paired with the V-primer adapter amplified TCRs over approximately 18 PCR cycles. In vitro transcription amplified the mRNA that had been isolated. A single record per CDR3 protein comes from TCRdb applying MiXCR to the reads. This repertoire shows about 15,000 distinct CDR3 sequences, roughly 60% found once; its top ten account for approximately 8%.

The sequence came from a human donor with advanced metastatic prostate, ovarian, gallbladder or colorectal cancer (not recorded which). This table probably holds off-target reads from a library built for another chain. The V and J genes are TRBV6-2 or TRBV6-3 and TRBJ2-7, with unresolved D. The CDR3 DNA follows: TGTGCCAGCAGTTACCCAGGATTCGACTACGAGCAGTACTTC. It codes for CASSYPGFDYEQYF.